This T cell receptor beta chain was sequenced in a study of T-cell reconstitution after alpha-beta-depleted transplantation in children. Overall study findings and caveats: Roughly two months post-transplant, alpha-beta T cells reportedly originated from several hundred graft clones that had expanded. From surviving recipient T cells and thymic progenitors came the high day-60 TCRbeta diversity observed in some patients.

As it was prepared, the TCRbeta library received unique molecular identifiers. One entry per CDR3 protein, called by TCRdb with MiXCR from the PCR reads. The table includes hundreds of thousands of distinct CDR3 sequences, roughly 14% detected once. There are many counts of this clonotype. Its specificity is not known. From germline, CDR1 is SGHVS and CDR2 FNYEAQ. The CDR3 has 13 amino acids. Losses at the gene ends were 8 bases for V and 3 bases for J; bases not matched to a gene: 7. The sequence was obtained from a girl aged 2 to 10 with congenital amegakaryocytic thrombocytopenia, due to receive a stem cell transplant. This sample comprised PBMCs, obtained before TCRalphabeta/CD19-depleted stem cell transplant. This chain links TRBV7-6 with TRBJ2-7; TRBD1 matches 7 bases. For the CDR3, the DNA is TGTGCCAGCTCACCGGGACAGAACTACGAGCAGTACTTC. This translates into CASSPGQNYEQYF.